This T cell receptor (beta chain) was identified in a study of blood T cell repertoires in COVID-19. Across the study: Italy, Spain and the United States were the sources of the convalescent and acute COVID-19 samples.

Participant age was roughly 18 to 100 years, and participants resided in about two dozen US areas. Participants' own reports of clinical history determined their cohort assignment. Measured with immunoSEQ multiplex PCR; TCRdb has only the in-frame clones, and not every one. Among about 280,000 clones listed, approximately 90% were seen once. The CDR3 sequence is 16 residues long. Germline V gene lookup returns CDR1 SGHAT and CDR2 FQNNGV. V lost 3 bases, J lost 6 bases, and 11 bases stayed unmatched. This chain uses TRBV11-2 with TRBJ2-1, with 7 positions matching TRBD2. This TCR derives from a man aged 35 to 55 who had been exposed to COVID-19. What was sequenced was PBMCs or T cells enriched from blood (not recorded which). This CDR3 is CASSFQAGLQTNEQFF. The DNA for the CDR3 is TGTGCCAGCAGCTTCCAAGCGGGACTACAGACCAATGAGCAGTTCTTC.